The source of this T cell receptor (beta chain) is a study of OX40 agonist ivuxolimab in advanced cancers. The ends were cut back, 7 bases at V and 1 base at J, with 14 bases in the middle. Germline V gives CDR1 SNHLY, CDR2 FYNNEI. The CDR3 consists of 14 residues. Sequencing was performed with immunoSEQ multiplex PCR; in TCRdb, only in-frame clones are kept and a portion is missing. Here the sample spans tens of thousands of clones, about four fifths being singletons. The chain carries TRBV2 and TRBJ2-7; TRBD1 is a possible D gene (5 bases). Material: CD4+ or CD8+ T cells sorted from blood, obtained in a trial of the OX40 agonist ivuxolimab. The clonotype originates from an adult with an advanced solid tumor such as melanoma, head and neck, liver or kidney cancer. The CDR3 bases are TGTGCCAGCACCCTTGGGCCAGGGTCCTACGAGCAGTACTTC. Translation: CASTLGPGSYEQYF.